The entry that follows covers one T cell receptor beta chain sequence. Its antigen is currently unknown. One end of the junction is discordant with germline, which a read error may explain. CDR1 MDHEN and CDR2 SYDVKM come from the germline V gene. This CDR3 comprises 13 residues. The entry originates in a study of shared clonotypes between healthy human individuals. Study-level background: Per-donor plates numbered three CD4 naive, three CD4 memory, two CD8 naive and one CD8 memory. Whole-study results and caveats: Sharing across four donors was seen in 4.5% to 5.5% of naive CD4 clonotypes.

Original data processing: Junction-only sequences without quality scores came from ImmunoSEQ, so filtering differed. Assay used: immunoSEQ multiplex PCR; TCRdb lists only in-frame clones, some missing. D and trimming were read from the DNA, whereas the V and J calls and clone size are those reported in that table. In the table there are 950,000 to 1,300,000 clones, around 76% of which are singletons. Sequencing used memory CD4+ T cells sorted from blood. Subset specified: CD45RA-negative fraction. V and J are TRBV28 and TRBJ2-7; a weak D match, TRBD2 (5 bases). The source is a man aged 18 to 30 in good health. The CDR3 bases are TGTGCCAGCAGTTATGGGAGCTCCTACGGGCAGTACTTC. Translation gives CASSYGSSYGQYF.